This record covers a single T cell receptor (beta chain). TCRdb reanalysed the 5' RACE reads using MiXCR and keeps one entry per CDR3 protein. The table shows about 560,000 distinct CDR3 sequences, with about 20% occurring only once. This record comes from a study of T-cell memory formation after mild COVID-19. Study information: TCR clusters were mostly confined to one donor each.

Germline CDR1 is LGHDT and CDR2 is YNNKEL (reference sequence). Trimming removed 4 bases from V and 2 bases from J; junction bases left unmatched: 10. The CDR3 extends over 16 amino acids. The receptor was derived from an adult woman who had mild COVID-19 (a few samples of this study predate the infection). Cell type and time point are not known. V is TRBV3-1 and J is TRBJ2-7, with TRBD1 matching over 8 bases. The specimen was PBMCs or a T cell subset sorted from them (not recorded which). The CDR3 coding sequence is TGTGCCAGCAGCCGTGGACAGGGTCTCGTAGCCTACGAGCAGTACTTC. It translates to CASSRGQGLVAYEQYF.